These T cell receptor beta chains were read from a single sample in a study of radiotherapy plus CTLA-4 blockade in lung cancer. Clones were sequenced by immunoSEQ multiplex PCR, and TCRdb holds only the in-frame ones, with some missing. The data show 65,000 to 100,000 clones, with roughly four fifths seen just once and 0.82% held by the top ten. Here the sequenced sample was peripheral blood, taken from a patient treated with radiotherapy plus ipilimumab. The receptors were sampled from a human donor with non-small cell lung cancer who had stable disease on radiotherapy plus ipilimumab. The CDR3 runs from the conserved cysteine through the conserved F or W. Each record gives: J gene, clone size, V gene, D gene, CDR3 DNA, CDR3 protein. The D gene is left open where the match is weak. Not all rows give a size; the values are once, few, many and, for expanded clones, a class.

J gene: TRBJ2-1; clone size: NA; V gene: TRBV7-3; D gene: TRBD2; CDR3 DNA: TGTGCCAGCAGCTTGGGACTAGCGCGGAATGAGCAGTTCTTC; CDR3 protein: CASSLGLARNEQFF
J gene: TRBJ2-1; clone size: NA; V gene: TRBV4-1; D gene: TRBD2; CDR3 DNA: TGCGCCAGCAGCAATCTAGCGGGGACCTCCTACAATGAGCAGTTCTTC; CDR3 protein: CASSNLAGTSYNEQFF
J gene: TRBJ1-4; clone size: NA; V gene: TRBV5-1; D gene: NA; CDR3 DNA: TGCGCCAGCAGCAACATGTCAACTAATGAAAAACTGTTTTTT; CDR3 protein: CASSNMSTNEKLFF
J gene: TRBJ2-1; clone size: NA; V gene: TRBV29-1; D gene: TRBD2; CDR3 DNA: TGCAGCGGCCTAGGGACTAGCGCATACAATGAGCAGTTCTTC; CDR3 protein: CSGLGTSAYNEQFF
J gene: TRBJ1-1; clone size: few; V gene: TRBV7-8; D gene: NA; CDR3 DNA: TGTGCCAGCAGCAAACAGGGTATCACTGAAGCTTTCTTT; CDR3 protein: CASSKQGITEAFF
J gene: TRBJ2-3; clone size: NA; V gene: TRBV18; D gene: NA; CDR3 DNA: TGTGCCAGCTCCCAAGAGGACAGAGCGTCAACAGATACGCAGTATTTT; CDR3 protein: CASSQEDRASTDTQYF
J gene: TRBJ2-4; clone size: NA; V gene: TRBV5-1; D gene: NA; CDR3 DNA: TGCGCCAGCTGCCCGGTTGGAGGGGGCTCTGAAAACATTCAGTACTTC; CDR3 protein: CASCPVGGGSENIQYF
J gene: TRBJ2-2; clone size: NA; V gene: TRBV18; D gene: NA; CDR3 DNA: TGTGCCAGCTCACCTGGTAATCAGAACACCGGGGAGCTGTTTTTT; CDR3 protein: CASSPGNQNTGELFF
J gene: TRBJ2-6; clone size: once; V gene: TRBV28; D gene: TRBD2; CDR3 DNA: TGTGCCAGCAGTTTATGGCGGGGGAGTGGGGCCAACGTCCTGACTTTC; CDR3 protein: CASSLWRGSGANVLTF
J gene: TRBJ1-3; clone size: NA; V gene: TRBV9; D gene: NA; CDR3 DNA: TGTGCCAGCAGCGTAGAACTGCGCTCAAGTGCTGGAAACACCATATATTTT; CDR3 protein: CASSVELRSSAGNTIYF
J gene: TRBJ2-7; clone size: NA; V gene: TRBV28; D gene: TRBD2; CDR3 DNA: TGTGCCAGCAGTTTACCCGGGACTAGCGGGAGTTACGAGCAGTACTTC; CDR3 protein: CASSLPGTSGSYEQYF
J gene: TRBJ2-7; clone size: NA; V gene: TRBV19; D gene: TRBD1; CDR3 DNA: TGTGCCAGTAGTCATTGGGACAGGGGGACCAACGAGCAGTACTTC; CDR3 protein: CASSHWDRGTNEQYF
J gene: TRBJ2-7; clone size: NA; V gene: TRBV13; D gene: NA; CDR3 DNA: TGTGCCAGCAGCCTCGGGGGATACGAGCAGTACTTC; CDR3 protein: CASSLGGYEQYF
J gene: TRBJ1-4; clone size: NA; V gene: TRBV18; D gene: NA; CDR3 DNA: TGTGCCAGCTCACCCCCCGGGGGGGCGACTAATGAAAAACTGTTTTTT; CDR3 protein: CASSPPGGATNEKLFF
J gene: TRBJ2-7; clone size: NA; V gene: TRBV5-4; D gene: TRBD1; CDR3 DNA: TGTGCCAGCAGCTTGGTAACAGGGGGCGCGTCCGAGCAGTACTTC; CDR3 protein: CASSLVTGGASEQYF